This entry describes one TCR beta chain. Its antigen target is currently unknown. No much larger clone is present one base from it, and per-base qualities are unavailable. These data come from a study of beta chain features in type 1 diabetes (dated by TCRdb to about 2018). Background on the whole study: Mean age, gender distribution, total cell number and subset yield did not differ between patients and healthy donors. A total of under 120,000,000 sorted cells were examined across all samples, and RNA yield correlated strongly with the number of cells per subset. The study compared TCRB repertoires of sorted circulating CD4+ T cell subsets between recently diagnosed type 1 diabetes patients and matched healthy donors. Regulatory and stem cell-like memory subsets were isolated from only 8 patients and roughly 8 healthy donors, whereas naive and central memory subsets came from all 30 or so donors. Paper-wide results and their limitations: Sequencing cDNA rather than genomic DNA could over-represent highly expressing activated cells, although activation and CD3 levels did not differ between groups. HLA sub-analyses involved small numbers of individuals, so any influence of HLA type on TCRB rearrangement remained unresolved. Naive, central memory and regulatory TCRB repertoires appeared more similar among patients than among healthy donors. Fewer insertions and more nucleotide deletions at VDJ recombination sites were observed in patients with type 1 diabetes, implying thymic rearrangement abnormalities. A moderate but significant shortening of TCRB CDR3 length was observed in type 1 diabetes patients in all four CD4+ subsets. Shorter templates might be favored by PCR, yet because patient and control samples were amplified and corrected together, any such skew would affect both groups equally.

Inclusive of the bounding cysteine and phenylalanine, the CDR3 is 15 residues long. The DNA shown is the 45-base CDR3, in frame from base 1. Compared with germline, V lacks 5 bases and J lacks 6 bases; bases without a gene match: 12. CDR1 MNHEY and CDR2 SMNVEV were looked up in the germline V gene (reference sequence). The entire isolated RNA was reverse transcribed using the High Capacity cDNA Reverse Transcription Kit, and thus expressed TCRB transcripts were sequenced. Stem cell-like memory T cell samples underwent survey-depth immunoSEQ sequencing, averaging around 1 million total reads per sample. Sorted cells were lysed in RLT buffer, and RNA was extracted using DNase-treated RNeasy Micro or Mini kits according to cell number. To prevent cross-contamination, each cell subset was processed individually, whereas patient and healthy donor samples were processed jointly. TCRB sequences were amplified from cDNA with the immunoSEQ multiplex PCR, producing 87-bp fragments spanning the CDR3 region. The amplicons were sequenced using the Illumina HiSeq platform. From the authors' description of their analysis: PCR bias was corrected computationally using synthetic template baselines, and reads within Hamming distance 2 were collapsed, with unmergeable singletons discarded. Reads were aligned against IMGT to assign V, D and J genes, CDR3 length and insertions or deletions at six rearrangement sites. Within each subset, clonotype counts were normalized to sorted cell number, and only after that were true diversity and Gini coefficients computed with the tcR R package. Repertoire sharing was quantified using the overlap coefficient calculated on TCRB nucleotide sequences. TCRdb provides this immuneACCESS table in a form limited to in-frame rearrangements. Some clones are lacking; in checked studies, under half of them reflect an unresolved V gene, and why the rest are absent is not known. Clone size and V and J calls were adopted from that table, with D and trimming inferred from the DNA. For this sample the table gives tens of thousands of clones, of which roughly 31% were detected only once. The ten largest clonotypes hold 0.4% to 0.55% of the sample.

From each donor, a single peripheral blood sample of 90 to 150 mL on average was drawn into heparinised tubes. Naive, central memory, regulatory and stem cell-like memory CD4+ T cells were sorted on a BD FACSAria II using a panel including CD45RO, CCR7, CD25, CD127, CD95 and CD27. Purity was above 98% for every sorted population. PBMCs were separated immediately by Lymphoprep density gradient centrifugation and were stained directly, without being cultured. Samples were stained and sorted in pairs, with one healthy donor and one patient per experiment, so that batch effects were minimized. This clonotype originated in a woman aged 18-35 years in good health. The sequence links TRBV27 to TRBJ1-2, with TRBD1 identical over 7 junction bases. The source material was stem cell memory CD4+ T cells from blood. The cell subset or site tag for this specimen amounts to: stem cell-like memory CD4+ T cells. CDR3 loop: CASSLKTGRGNGYTF. The DNA reads as follows: TGTGCCAGCAGTCTCAAGACAGGGAGAGGGAATGGCTACACCTTC.